The clone carrying this TCR beta chain was counted only a few times. Its antigen is still unknown. Once cultured for more than nine days, the cells underwent separation to obtain CD4+ T cells. Participants were given two doses of BNT162b2 or mRNA-1273 vaccine. Having tested negative for nucleocapsid antibodies, the vaccine recipients showed no prior SARS-CoV-2 infection. The CDR3 is made up of 15 amino acids. From germline, CDR1 is SGHRS and CDR2 YFSETQ. Trimming removed 5 bases at V and 5 bases at J, with 14 bases between. Data came from immunoSEQ multiplex PCR; TCRdb stores just in-frame clones and leaves some out. Of tens of thousands of clones listed, around 79% are singletons. This record comes from a study of vaccination effects on CD4 cells after COVID-19. Overall study results and limits: Infection-derived and vaccine-derived clones contracted markedly late after vaccination. Healthy vaccine recipients' vaccine-induced clones were almost all SARS-CoV-2 mono-reactive.

The sequence derives from a human donor who received a COVID-19 vaccine. Sequencing was performed on CD4+ T cells from PBMCs cultured without peptide, taken after COVID-19 vaccination. This sequence joins TRBV5-1 and TRBJ1-6, with D perhaps TRBD1 (5 bases). The CDR3 is CASSSGSYDNSPLHF. In DNA, the CDR3 is TGCGCCAGCAGTTCAGGGTCCTATGATAATTCACCCCTCCACTTT.